This T cell receptor beta chain was sequenced during a study of blood T cell repertoires in COVID-19. Study-wide background: From T cells, B-cell-depleted T cells, or PBMCs came the material, which was cDNA or gDNA.

Unmatched junction bases numbered 3, after V lost 3 bases and J lost 7 bases. The CDR3 contains 14 residues. Germline CDR1 reads SGHAT; CDR2 reads FQNNGV. Using immunoSEQ multiplex PCR, the repertoire was profiled, and TCRdb retains in-frame clones only, with some absent. The table shows roughly 230,000 clones, with 83% occurring only once. The chain carries TRBV11-2 and TRBJ2-7; 13 nucleotides match TRBD2. The source of this sequence is a woman aged 45-59 years with acute or convalescent COVID-19. Sequencing was done on a sample of peripheral blood. The CDR3 is CASSFRTSGGEQYF. The CDR3 region has the DNA TGTGCCAGCAGCTTTCGGACTAGCGGGGGAGAGCAGTACTTC.